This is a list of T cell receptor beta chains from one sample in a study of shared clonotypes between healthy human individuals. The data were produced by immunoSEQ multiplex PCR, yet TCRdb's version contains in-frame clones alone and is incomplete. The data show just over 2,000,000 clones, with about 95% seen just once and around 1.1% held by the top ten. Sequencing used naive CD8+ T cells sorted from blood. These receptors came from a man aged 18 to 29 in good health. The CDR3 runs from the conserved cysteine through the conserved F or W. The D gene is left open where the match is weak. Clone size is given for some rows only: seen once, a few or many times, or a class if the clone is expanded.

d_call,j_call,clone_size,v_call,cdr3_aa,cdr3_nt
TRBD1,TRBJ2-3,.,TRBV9,CASSPDRTNTDTQYF,TGTGCCAGCAGCCCGGACAGGACAAACACAGATACGCAGTATTTT
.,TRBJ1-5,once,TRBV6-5,CASSYDQGSWPQHF,TGTGCCAGCAGTTACGATCAGGGTTCGTGGCCCCAGCATTTT
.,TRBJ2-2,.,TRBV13,CASSFRGGLDGELFF,TGTGCCAGCAGCTTCCGTGGGGGTTTGGACGGGGAGCTGTTTTTT
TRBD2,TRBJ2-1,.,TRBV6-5,CASSDGLALNEQFF,TGTGCCAGCAGTGACGGACTAGCCTTGAATGAGCAGTTCTTC
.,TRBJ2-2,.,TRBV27,CASSYGTTGGELFF,TGTGCCAGCAGTTACGGGACGACCGGGGGGGAGCTGTTTTTT
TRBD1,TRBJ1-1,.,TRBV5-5,CASSFTWTGVNTEAFF,TGTGCCAGCAGCTTCACCTGGACAGGAGTGAACACTGAAGCTTTCTTT
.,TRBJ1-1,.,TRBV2,CASRQGRAEAFF,TGTGCCAGCAGGCAGGGGAGGGCTGAAGCTTTCTTT
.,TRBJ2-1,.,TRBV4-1,CASSQEGGGEQFF,TGCGCCAGCAGCCAAGAGGGAGGGGGTGAGCAGTTCTTC
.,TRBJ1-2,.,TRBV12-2,CASRLLGGAYGYTF,TGTGCAAGTCGCCTTCTCGGGGGGGCCTATGGCTACACCTTC
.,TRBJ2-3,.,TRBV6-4,CASSDLSDFFIRSTDTQYF,TGTGCCAGCAGTGACTTGTCGGACTTTTTCATACGCTCCACAGATACGCAGTATTTT
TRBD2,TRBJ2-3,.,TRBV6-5,CASSYYSGSSVDTQYF,TGTGCCAGCAGTTACTATAGCGGGAGTTCGGTAGATACGCAGTATTTT
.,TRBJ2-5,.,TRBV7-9,CASSPVHRETQYF,TGTGCCAGCAGCCCCGTGCACCGAGAGACCCAGTACTTC
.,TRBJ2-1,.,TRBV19,CASSIDLSGHSNEQFF,TGTGCCAGTAGTATAGATCTGAGCGGGCATAGCAATGAGCAGTTCTTC
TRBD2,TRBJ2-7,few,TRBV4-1,CASSQGILAGQREQYF,TGCGCCAGCAGCCAAGGTATCCTAGCGGGTCAACGCGAGCAGTACTTC
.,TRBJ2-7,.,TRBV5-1,CASSPETGYEQYF,TGCGCCAGCAGCCCGGAGACTGGCTACGAGCAGTACTTC
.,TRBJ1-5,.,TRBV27,CASSLTGVNQPQHF,TGTGCCAGCAGTTTAACAGGAGTCAATCAGCCCCAGCATTTT
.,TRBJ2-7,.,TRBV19,CASRTQGGANEQYF,TGTGCCAGTAGAACTCAGGGAGGAGCCAACGAGCAGTACTTC
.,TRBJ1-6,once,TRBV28,CASSPEESSYNSPLHF,TGTGCCAGCAGTCCCGAAGAAAGTAGTTATAATTCACCCCTCCACTTT
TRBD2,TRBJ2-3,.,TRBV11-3,CASSPQTSGGTDTQYF,TGTGCCAGCAGCCCCCAGACTAGCGGGGGCACAGATACGCAGTATTTT
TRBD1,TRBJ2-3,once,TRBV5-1,CASSLEDRDTDTQYF,TGCGCCAGCAGCTTGGAGGACAGGGACACAGATACGCAGTATTTT
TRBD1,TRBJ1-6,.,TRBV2,CASSETGAHNSPLHF,TGTGCCAGCAGTGAAACAGGGGCTCATAATTCACCCCTCCACTTT
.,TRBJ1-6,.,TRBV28,CASSLARSYNSPLHF,TGTGCCAGCAGTTTAGCCCGCTCCTATAATTCACCCCTCCACTTT
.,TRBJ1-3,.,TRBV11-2,CASSSMRRGNTIYF,TGTGCCAGCAGCTCGATGAGGCGTGGAAACACCATATATTTT
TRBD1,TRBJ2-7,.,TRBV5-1,CASSLTLGQGAHEQYF,TGCGCCAGCAGCTTAACGTTGGGACAGGGGGCTCACGAGCAGTACTTC
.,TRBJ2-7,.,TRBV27,CASSFRGAGGYEQYF,TGTGCCAGCAGTTTCCGAGGGGCGGGCGGGTACGAGCAGTACTTC
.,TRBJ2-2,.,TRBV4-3,CASSQDPDTGELFF,TGCGCCAGCAGCCAAGACCCAGACACCGGGGAGCTGTTTTTT
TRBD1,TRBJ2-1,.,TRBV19,CASTLGQVGYNEQFF,TGTGCCAGTACCCTCGGACAGGTTGGCTACAATGAGCAGTTCTTC
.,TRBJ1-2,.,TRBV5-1,CASSLATADGYTF,TGCGCCAGCAGCTTGGCCACTGCGGATGGCTACACCTTC
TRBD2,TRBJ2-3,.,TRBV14,CASSQDSAGAPLTSTDTQYF,TGTGCCAGCAGCCAAGATTCGGCGGGAGCCCCCTTGACTAGCACAGATACGCAGTATTTT
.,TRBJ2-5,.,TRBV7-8,CASSPSPRAPETQYF,TGTGCCAGCAGCCCCTCACCAAGGGCACCAGAGACCCAGTACTTC
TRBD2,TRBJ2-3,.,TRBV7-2,CASSFTSGSLDTQYF,TGTGCCAGCAGCTTTACTAGCGGGAGCTTGGATACGCAGTATTTT
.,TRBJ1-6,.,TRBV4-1,CASSQELYSGNSPLHF,TGCGCCAGCAGCCAAGAATTGTACAGTGGAAATTCACCCCTCCACTTT
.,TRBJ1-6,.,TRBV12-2,CASRLGTGASPLHF,TGTGCAAGTCGCTTAGGAACAGGGGCTTCACCCCTCCACTTT
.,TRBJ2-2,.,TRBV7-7,CASSLGLGDRNGELFF,TGTGCTAGCAGCTTAGGTTTGGGGGATCGCAACGGGGAGCTGTTTTTT
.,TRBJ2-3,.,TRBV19,CASSIDGEDTQYF,TGTGCCAGTAGTATAGATGGGGAGGATACGCAGTATTTT
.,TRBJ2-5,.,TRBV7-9,CASSTGLVLGTQETQYF,TGTGCCAGCAGCACAGGACTTGTCTTAGGGACACAAGAGACCCAGTACTTC
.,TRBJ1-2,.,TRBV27,CASSLGGNYGYTF,TGTGCCAGCAGTTTAGGGGGTAACTATGGCTACACCTTC
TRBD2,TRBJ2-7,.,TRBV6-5,CASSYYSGRAYEQYF,TGTGCCAGCAGTTACTATAGCGGGAGGGCTTACGAGCAGTACTTC
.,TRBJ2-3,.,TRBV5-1,CASSLVGAAPTDTQYF,TGCGCCAGCAGCTTGGTTGGAGCGGCCCCCACAGATACGCAGTATTTT
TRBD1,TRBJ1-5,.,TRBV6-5,CASSYRQGGNQPQHF,TGTGCCAGCAGTTACAGACAGGGGGGCAATCAGCCCCAGCATTTT
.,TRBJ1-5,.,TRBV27,CASSPLPNQPQHF,TGTGCCAGCAGTCCTCTCCCCAATCAGCCCCAGCATTTT
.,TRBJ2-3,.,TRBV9,CASSLWTGTTRGFTDTQYF,TGTGCCAGCAGCCTCTGGACCGGGACCACCCGCGGATTTACAGATACGCAGTATTTT
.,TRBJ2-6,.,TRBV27,CASSSQVPGANVLTF,TGTGCCAGCAGTTCTCAGGTTCCTGGGGCCAACGTCCTGACTTTC
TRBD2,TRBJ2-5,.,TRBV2,CATRWGKAGGLYGQETQYF,TGTGCCACCCGCTGGGGGAAAGCGGGAGGCCTTTACGGCCAAGAGACCCAGTACTTC
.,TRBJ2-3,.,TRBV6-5,CASSYNTDTQYF,TGTGCCAGCAGTTATAACACAGATACGCAGTATTTT
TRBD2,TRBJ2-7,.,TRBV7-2,CASSFALAGGYEQYF,TGTGCCAGCAGCTTTGCACTAGCGGGCGGCTACGAGCAGTACTTC
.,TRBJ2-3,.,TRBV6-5,CASSITDKPDTQYF,TGTGCCAGCAGTATAACGGATAAGCCAGATACGCAGTATTTT
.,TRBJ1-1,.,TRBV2,CASSPSAVTEAFF,TGTGCCAGCAGTCCGTCGGCCGTGACTGAAGCTTTCTTT
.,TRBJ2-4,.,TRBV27,CASSAGAKNIQYF,TGTGCCAGCTCGGCGGGGGCCAAAAACATTCAGTACTTC
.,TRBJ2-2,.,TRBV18,CASSLRPGNTGELFF,TGTGCCAGCTCACTCAGGCCCGGGAACACCGGGGAGCTGTTTTTT
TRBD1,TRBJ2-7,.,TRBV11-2,CASSSRDRYNEQYF,TGTGCCAGCAGCTCCCGGGACAGATACAACGAGCAGTACTTC
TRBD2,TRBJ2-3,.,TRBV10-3,CAISDMGGTSYTQYF,TGTGCCATCAGTGATATGGGGGGGACTTCATATACGCAGTATTTT
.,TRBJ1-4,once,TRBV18,CASSPFGGIATNEKLFF,TGTGCCAGCTCACCATTCGGGGGGATCGCAACTAATGAAAAACTGTTTTTT
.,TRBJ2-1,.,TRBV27,CASSLGQGHNEQFF,TGTGCCAGCAGTTTGGGGCAGGGGCACAATGAGCAGTTCTTC
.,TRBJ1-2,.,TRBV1,CTSSQMEKGQGPVSLGYTF,TGCACCAGCAGCCAAATGGAAAAGGGGCAGGGACCAGTTTCCCTTGGCTACACCTTC
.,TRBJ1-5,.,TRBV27,CASGVSGQPQHF,TGTGCCAGCGGAGTCTCGGGGCAGCCCCAGCATTTT
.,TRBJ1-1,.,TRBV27,CASSILGGTNTEAFF,TGTGCCAGCAGCATATTGGGGGGAACTAACACTGAAGCTTTCTTT
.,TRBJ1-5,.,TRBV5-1,CASSLYAGDNQPQHF,TGCGCCAGCAGCTTGTATGCAGGGGACAATCAGCCCCAGCATTTT
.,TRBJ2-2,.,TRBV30,CAWSGGQTNTGELFF,TGTGCCTGGAGTGGGGGACAAACGAACACCGGGGAGCTGTTTTTT
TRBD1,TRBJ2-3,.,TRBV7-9,CASRGTVDLTDTQYF,TGTGCCAGCAGGGGGACAGTTGATCTCACAGATACGCAGTATTTT